This entry concerns a single T cell receptor beta chain. Germline values: CDR1 SGHNT, CDR2 YENEEA. CDR3 length: 16 amino acids. V shed 5 bases and J shed 5 bases, with 21 bases lying between them. Original processing notes: The authors estimated nucleated cell counts from reference gene primer amplification. The repertoire was sequenced with immunoSEQ multiplex PCR; TCRdb's copy has only in-frame clones and lacks some. V and J calls and clone size come straight from that table; D and trimming were deduced from the DNA. The data contain about 92,000 clones, about 85% of them singletons. The data derive from a study of blood T cell repertoires in COVID-19. Study background: Italy, Spain and the United States were the sources of the convalescent and acute COVID-19 samples. The analysed material was cDNA or gDNA that came from T cells, B-cell-depleted T cells, or PBMCs.

The sequenced material came from peripheral blood. The sequence came from a man of 80 years or more with acute or convalescent COVID-19. The chain uses TRBV11-3 and TRBJ2-5; maybe TRBD1 (6 bases). For the CDR3, the DNA is TGTGCCAGCAGCCCCGGGACAAGGGTGTTAGAGGAGACCCAGTACTTC. Translating gives CASSPGTRVLEETQYF.